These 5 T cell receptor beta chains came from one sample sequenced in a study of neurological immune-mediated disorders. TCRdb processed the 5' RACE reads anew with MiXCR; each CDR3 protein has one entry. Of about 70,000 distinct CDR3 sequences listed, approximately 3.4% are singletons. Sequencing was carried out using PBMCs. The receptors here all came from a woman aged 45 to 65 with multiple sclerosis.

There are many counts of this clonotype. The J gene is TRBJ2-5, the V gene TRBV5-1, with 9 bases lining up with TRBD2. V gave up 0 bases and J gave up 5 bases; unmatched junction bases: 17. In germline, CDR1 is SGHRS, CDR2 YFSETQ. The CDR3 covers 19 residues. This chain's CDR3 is CASSLGLASGTLPWETQYF. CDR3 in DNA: TGCGCCAGCAGCTTGGGACTCGCTAGCGGGACCCTCCCGTGGGAGACCCAGTACTTC.

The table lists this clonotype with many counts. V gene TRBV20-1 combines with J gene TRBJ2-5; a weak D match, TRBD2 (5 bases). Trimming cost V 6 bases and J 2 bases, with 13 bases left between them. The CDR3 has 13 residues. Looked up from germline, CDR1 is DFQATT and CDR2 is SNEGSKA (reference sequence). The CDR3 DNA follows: TGCAGTGCCGGAGGCAGTGAGCAAGAGACCCAGTACTTC. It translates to CSAGGSEQETQYF.

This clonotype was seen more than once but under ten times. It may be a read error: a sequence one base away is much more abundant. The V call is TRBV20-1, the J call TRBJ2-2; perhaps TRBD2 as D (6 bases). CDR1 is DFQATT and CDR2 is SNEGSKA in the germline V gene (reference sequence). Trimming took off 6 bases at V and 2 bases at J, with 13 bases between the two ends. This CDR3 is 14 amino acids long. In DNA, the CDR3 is TGCAGTGCGATAGAGGGAGGTAACACCGGGGAGCTGTTTTTT. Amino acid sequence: CSAIEGGNTGELFF.

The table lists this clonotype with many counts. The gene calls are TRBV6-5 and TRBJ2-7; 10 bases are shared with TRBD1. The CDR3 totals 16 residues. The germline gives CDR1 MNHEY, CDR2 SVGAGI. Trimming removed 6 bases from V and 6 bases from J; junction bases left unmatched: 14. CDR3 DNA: TGTGCCAGCAGAAACTCCCCGGGACAGGGGAATTCCGAGCAGTACTTC. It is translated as CASRNSPGQGNSEQYF.

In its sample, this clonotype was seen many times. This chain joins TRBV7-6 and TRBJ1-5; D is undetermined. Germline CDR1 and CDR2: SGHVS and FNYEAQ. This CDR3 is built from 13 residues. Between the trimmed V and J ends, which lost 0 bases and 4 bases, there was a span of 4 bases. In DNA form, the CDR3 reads TGTGCCAGCAGCTTAGCCGAGAATCAGCCCCAGCATTTT. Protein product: CASSLAENQPQHF.